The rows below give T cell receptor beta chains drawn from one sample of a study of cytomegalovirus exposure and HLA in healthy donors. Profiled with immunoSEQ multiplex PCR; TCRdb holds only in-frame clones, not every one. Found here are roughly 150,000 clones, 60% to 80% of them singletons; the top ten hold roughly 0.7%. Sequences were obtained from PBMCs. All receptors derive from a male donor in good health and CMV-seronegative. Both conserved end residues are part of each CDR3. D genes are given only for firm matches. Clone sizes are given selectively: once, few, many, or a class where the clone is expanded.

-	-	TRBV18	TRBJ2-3	TGTGCCAGCTCACCCCGAGACTACAGCACAGATACGCAGTATTTT	CASSPRDYSTDTQYF
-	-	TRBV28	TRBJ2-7	TGTGCCAGCAGTTTGGGTAGGGGGATAGGGGAGCAGTACTTC	CASSLGRGIGEQYF
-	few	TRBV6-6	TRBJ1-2	TGTGCCAGCAGTTACTCGAGCGGGGCCTATGGCTACACCTTC	CASSYSSGAYGYTF
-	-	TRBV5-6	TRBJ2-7	TGTGCCAGCAGCCTAGATTACTACGAGCAGTACTTC	CASSLDYYEQYF
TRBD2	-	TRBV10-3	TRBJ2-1	TGTGCCATCAGTGTACTAGCGAGTGAGCAGTTCTTC	CAISVLASEQFF
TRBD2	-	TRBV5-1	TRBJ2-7	TGCGCCAGCAGCTTGGACGGGGGGGTTTTGCAGTACTTC	CASSLDGGVLQYF
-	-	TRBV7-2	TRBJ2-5	TGTGCCAGCAGCTTATACCACAGGGAATCAAGGGAGACCCAGTACTTC	CASSLYHRESRETQYF
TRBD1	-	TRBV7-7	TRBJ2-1	TGTGCCAGCAGCTTTACAGGGGGCGATTACAATGAGCAGTTCTTC	CASSFTGGDYNEQFF
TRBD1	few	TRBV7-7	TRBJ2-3	TGTGCCAGCAGCTTAAGCCTCGGGACAGGCACAGATACGCAGTATTTT	CASSLSLGTGTDTQYF
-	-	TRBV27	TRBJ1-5	TGTGCCAGCAGTTTGAGCTTAAATCAGCCCCAGCATTTT	CASSLSLNQPQHF
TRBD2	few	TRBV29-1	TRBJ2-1	TGCAGCCCAGCGTCGCTAGCGGGGAATGAGCAGTTCTTC	CSPASLAGNEQFF
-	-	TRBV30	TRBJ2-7	TGTGCCTGGAGTGTACGCGGCGGATCCTACGAGCAGTACTTC	CAWSVRGGSYEQYF
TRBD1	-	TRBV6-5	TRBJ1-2	TGTGCCAGCAGTTACTTCCGGGACAGGGGTAACTATGGCTACACCTTC	CASSYFRDRGNYGYTF
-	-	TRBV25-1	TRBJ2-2	TGTGCCAGCAGTCGACCGACTTCGAACACCGGGGAGCTGTTTTTT	CASSRPTSNTGELFF
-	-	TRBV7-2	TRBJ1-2	TGTGCCAGCAGCTTAGTTTCCTCGGACTATGGCTACACCTTC	CASSLVSSDYGYTF
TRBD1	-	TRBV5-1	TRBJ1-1	TGCGCCAGCAGCCGGGACAGGTCCATGAACACTGAAGCTTTCTTT	CASSRDRSMNTEAFF
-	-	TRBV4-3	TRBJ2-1	TGCGCCAGCAGCCAAGAACCTTCCCCGGGGGTCAATGAGCAGTTCTTC	CASSQEPSPGVNEQFF
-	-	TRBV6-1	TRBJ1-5	TGTGCCAGCAAGGTCGGGAGTAGCAATCAGCCCCAGCATTTT	CASKVGSSNQPQHF
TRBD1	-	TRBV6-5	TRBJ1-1	TGTGCCAGCGCCGGGACAGGGCTTCGTGAAGCTTTCTTT	CASAGTGLREAFF
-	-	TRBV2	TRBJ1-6	TGTGCCAGCCGACGGGACACAAGGTCGAGCTCCTATAATTCACCCCTCCACTTT	CASRRDTRSSSYNSPLHF
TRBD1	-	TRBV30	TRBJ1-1	TGTGCCTGGAACAGACAGGGGTACACTGAAGCTTTCTTT	CAWNRQGYTEAFF
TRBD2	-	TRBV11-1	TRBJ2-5	TGTGCCAGCAGCCCCAGACTAGCTCGAATCCAAGAGACCCAGTACTTC	CASSPRLARIQETQYF
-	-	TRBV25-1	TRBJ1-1	TGTGCCAGCAGTGAAACGACAGGCTTCCGAGCTTTCTTT	CASSETTGFRAFF
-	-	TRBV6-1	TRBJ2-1	TGTGCCAGCAGTCACCCACAGGGAAATGAGCAGTTCTTC	CASSHPQGNEQFF
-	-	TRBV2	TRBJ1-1	TGTGCCAGCAGCCTAGGGGTAGGGACTGAAGCTTTCTTT	CASSLGVGTEAFF
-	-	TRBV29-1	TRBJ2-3	TGCAGCGTTGAGGAAAACAGGCCTACGCAGTATTTT	CSVEENRPTQYF
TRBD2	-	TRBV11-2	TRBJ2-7	TGTGCCAGCAGCTTAGTGACTAGCGGGTCGGCCTACGAGCAGTACTTC	CASSLVTSGSAYEQYF
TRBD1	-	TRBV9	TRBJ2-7	TGTGCCAGCAGCGGAACCGGGACAGGGGGCTACGAGCAGTACTTC	CASSGTGTGGYEQYF
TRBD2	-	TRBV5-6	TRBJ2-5	TGTGCCAGCAGCTTGTCTAGCGGGGGGGGCGAGACCCAGTACTTC	CASSLSSGGGETQYF
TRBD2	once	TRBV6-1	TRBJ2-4	TGTGCCACCCTAGCGGGGGGACTAGCCAAAAACATTCAGTACTTC	CATLAGGLAKNIQYF
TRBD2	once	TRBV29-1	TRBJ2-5	TGCAGCGTTGATGTTTGGGCTAGCGGGGGTAGAGAGACCCAGTACTTC	CSVDVWASGGRETQYF
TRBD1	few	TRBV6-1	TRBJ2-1	TGTGCCAGCAGTGAACTAGGGACAGACTTTAATGAGCAGTTCTTC	CASSELGTDFNEQFF
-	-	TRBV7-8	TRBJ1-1	TGTGCCAGCAGCTTAGACAGGGCCACTGAAGCTTTCTTT	CASSLDRATEAFF
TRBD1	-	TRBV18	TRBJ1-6	TGTGCCAGCTCACCCCCCGACAGGGCTAATTCACCCCTCCACTTT	CASSPPDRANSPLHF
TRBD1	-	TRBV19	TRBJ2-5	TGTGCCAGTAGTATCCTTCGGACAGGGGGCGCTCTGACCCAGTACTTC	CASSILRTGGALTQYF
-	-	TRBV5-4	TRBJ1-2	TGTGCCAGCAGCTTGGCGGGGGGTGGTGGCTACACCTTC	CASSLAGGGGYTF
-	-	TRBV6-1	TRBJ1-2	TGTGCCAGCAGTGAAGGAGGGGCAGGGGCCTTCTATGGCTACACCTTC	CASSEGGAGAFYGYTF
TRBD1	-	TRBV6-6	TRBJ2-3	TGTGCCAGCAGTTACGGAATGACAGGGGCAGATACGCAGTATTTT	CASSYGMTGADTQYF
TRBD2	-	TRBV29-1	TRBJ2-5	TGCAGCGTTACGACTAGCGGGAGATATCTGAAAGAGACCCAGTACTTC	CSVTTSGRYLKETQYF
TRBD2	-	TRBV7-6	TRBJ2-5	TGTGCCAGCAGCCGACTAGCGGAGAGGGCCCAAGAGACCCAGTACTTC	CASSRLAERAQETQYF
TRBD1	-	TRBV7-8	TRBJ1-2	TGTGCCAGCAGCTCCCCGGGACAGGGGGCGCGAGGCTACACCTTC	CASSSPGQGARGYTF
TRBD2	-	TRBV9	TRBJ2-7	TGTGCCAGCAGCACCCGACTAGCCTCCTACGAGCAGTACTTC	CASSTRLASYEQYF
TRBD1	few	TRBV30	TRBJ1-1	TGTGCCTGGAGCTTGGTTTATCAGGGGGCAACTGAAGCTTTCTTT	CAWSLVYQGATEAFF
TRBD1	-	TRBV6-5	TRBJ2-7	TGTGCCAGCAGTTCCCGGGCCGGGACAGGGCGGTACGAGCAGTACTTC	CASSSRAGTGRYEQYF
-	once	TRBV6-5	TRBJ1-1	TGTGCCAGCAGTTACTCCGCCGGGAACACTGAAGCTTTCTTT	CASSYSAGNTEAFF
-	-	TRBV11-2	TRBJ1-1	TGTGCCAGCAGCTGGTTTGGAGGGACTGAAGCTTTCTTT	CASSWFGGTEAFF
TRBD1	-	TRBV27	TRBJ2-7	TGTGCCAGCAGTCGCCCGGGACAGGGTTACGAGCAGTACTTC	CASSRPGQGYEQYF
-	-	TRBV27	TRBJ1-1	TGTGCCAGCAGTCCCAGGGCCAACACTGAAGCTTTCTTT	CASSPRANTEAFF
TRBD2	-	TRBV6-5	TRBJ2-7	TGTGCCAGCAGTTACCGACTAGCGGGGTCCTACGAGCAGTACTTC	CASSYRLAGSYEQYF